This T cell receptor beta chain was found in a study of cytomegalovirus exposure and HLA in healthy donors. Study-level information: Some 77 million unique TCRs from HLA-typed donors were held in an early release of data.

Per the germline V gene, CDR1 is ENHRY and CDR2 is SYGVKD. J was trimmed by 7 bases and V by 7 bases; bases with no gene match: 4. This CDR3 region has 14 residues. Use of 60 Vbeta and 13 Jbeta primers characterized the PCR. The table came from immunoSEQ multiplex PCR; TCRdb's copy has only in-frame clones and leaves some out. The repertoire holds around 150,000 clones, with about 83% as singletons. The chain employs TRBV10-3 and TRBJ1-6, with 10 bases identical to TRBD1. Sequenced sample: PBMCs. This TCR came from a young woman in good health and CMV-seronegative. Here the CDR3 DNA reads TGTGCCATCAATGACAGGGGGCTCAATTCACCCCTCCACTTT. Its translation: CAINDRGLNSPLHF.